Here is one T cell receptor (beta chain) with its context. Its target is not known. Trimming shortened V by 2 bases and J by 9 bases, and 15 bases separated the two germline ends. Per germline, CDR1 SGHDT and CDR2 YYEEEE. The CDR3 totals 14 residues. The data are from a study of CD8+ T cells in alopecia areata. Findings and caveats of the study: Tofacitinib significantly decreased scalp clonality and expanded CD8+ clones among top 100.

The treatment was: oral pan-JAK inhibitor, 5-10 mg twice daily. PBMCs yielded sorted CD4+ and CD8+ T cells. TCR sequencing used cDNA made by reverse transcription of extracted RNA. Libraries were prepared by immunoSEQ multiplex PCR; TCRdb keeps only in-frame clonotypes and omits some of them. The table lists approximately 200,000 clones, less than 45% of them singletons. V is TRBV5-6 and J is TRBJ2-4; D remains ambiguous. The TCR originated in a human donor with alopecia areata. The specimen comprised CD4+ T cells sorted from blood, sampled between weeks 36 and 40, from a patient treated with tofacitinib. The CDR3 DNA reads TGTGCCAGCAGCTTTTGGGTCGGTCGGAGCATTCAGTACTTC. It encodes CASSFWVGRSIQYF.